The T cell receptor (beta chain) under discussion was sequenced for a study of shared clonotypes between healthy human individuals. Turning to this clone: Within the sample, other DNA sequences also encode this same CDR3.

Data came from immunoSEQ multiplex PCR; TCRdb stores just in-frame clones and leaves some out. The sample has over 2 million clones, approximately 95% seen once; the top ten hold 0.1% to 0.15%. This CDR3 is 12 amino acids long. V was trimmed by 2 bases and J by 4 bases, leaving 6 bases between them. CDR1 is KGHSH and CDR2 is LQKENI in the germline V gene. Sequencing was performed on naive CD4+ T cells sorted from blood. Subset given: CD45RA+ positively selected. The clonotype was recovered from a man between 18 and 35 years old in good health. The chain combines TRBV18 with TRBJ2-7, with D unclear. CDR3 region: CASSPREYEQYF. The DNA of the CDR3 is TGTGCCAGCTCACCAAGGGAATACGAGCAGTACTTC.